This TCR beta chain was observed in a study of blood T cell repertoires in COVID-19 (TCRdb year 2020). For context, the study as a whole: Collaborator samples came from the United States, Italy and Spain and covered acute and convalescent phases of COVID-19. The prospective study material was composed of cDNA or gDNA derived from T cells, B-cell-depleted T cells, or PBMCs. Subjects who had been exposed to COVID-19, were actively infected with it, or had recovered from it provided the deeply sampled blood TCRbeta repertoires that made up the dataset. The samples were drawn from the first 160 participants of the ongoing ImmuneRACE study and from over 950 subjects provided by 6 global collaborators. HLA class I and class II types, where available, came from metadata supplied by the sample provider rather than from assay-based typing. The repertoires were made available in a free public database intended to serve as a resource for research on the immune response to SARS-CoV-2. Nearly every sample came with metadata listing a de-identified subject ID, COVID-19 status, age in years and sex.

Notes on this clone: Its target antigen remains unknown. Per-nucleotide qualities are absent, and no much larger clonotype sits a single base away.

The research as a whole found: Clinical and demographic metadata were provided uncurated, with the amount varying by source and participant.

The CDR3 runs 15 residues from the cysteine to the phenylalanine. CDR3 DNA only is kept here, 45 bases in frame from base 1. V and J are trimmed by 5 bases and 3 bases, and the gene matches miss 7 bases of the junction. From the germline V gene, CDR1 is MNHEY and CDR2 is SVGAGI. Each collaborating institution followed its own protocols to collect whole blood in K2EDTA tubes. For TCRbeta analysis, collaborators shipped samples as frozen whole blood, isolated PBMCs, or DNA extracted from either of those sample types. TCRbeta CDR3 regions were amplified from genomic DNA using the immunoSEQ Assay, a bias-controlled multiplex PCR. Per the original workflow: Nucleated cell counts per sample were estimated from amplification of reference gene primers within the assay. To quantify the absolute abundance of each unique TCRbeta CDR3 rearrangement, sequence reads were collapsed and filtered. For each sample, productive Simpson clonality was calculated as the square root of Simpson's diversity index across productive rearrangements. The immuneACCESS repertoire file appears here via TCRdb, limited to in-frame rearrangements. These files lack a portion of the clones; in checked studies, under half of the deficit traces to unresolved V genes, and the cause of the others is not known. The DNA was the basis for D and trimming; V, J and clone size are from that table. The sample yields 180,000 or so clones; roughly 78% were counted once. Together, the top ten hold approximately 2.9% of the sample.

The V and J segments used are TRBV6-5 and TRBJ2-3, with 8 bases matching TRBD1. Sample: peripheral blood. The clonotype comes from a woman of 80 years or more with active or convalescent COVID-19. The CDR3 here reads CASSPQGARTDTQYF. The DNA sequence reads TGTGCCAGCAGTCCGCAGGGGGCGCGGACAGATACGCAGTATTTT.